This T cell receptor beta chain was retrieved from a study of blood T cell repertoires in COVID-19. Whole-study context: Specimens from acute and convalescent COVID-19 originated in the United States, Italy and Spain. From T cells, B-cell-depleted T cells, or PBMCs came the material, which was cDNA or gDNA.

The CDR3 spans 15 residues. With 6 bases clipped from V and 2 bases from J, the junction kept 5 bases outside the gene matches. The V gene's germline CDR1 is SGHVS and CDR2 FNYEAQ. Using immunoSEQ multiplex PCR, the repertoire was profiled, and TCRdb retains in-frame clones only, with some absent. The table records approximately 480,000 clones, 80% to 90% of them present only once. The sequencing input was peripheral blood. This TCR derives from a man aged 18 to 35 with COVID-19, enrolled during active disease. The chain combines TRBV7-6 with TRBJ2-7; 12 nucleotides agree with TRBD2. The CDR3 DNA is TGTGCCAGCAGTTACTCTAGCGGGGGGGCCTACGAGCAGTACTTC. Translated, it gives CASSYSSGGAYEQYF.